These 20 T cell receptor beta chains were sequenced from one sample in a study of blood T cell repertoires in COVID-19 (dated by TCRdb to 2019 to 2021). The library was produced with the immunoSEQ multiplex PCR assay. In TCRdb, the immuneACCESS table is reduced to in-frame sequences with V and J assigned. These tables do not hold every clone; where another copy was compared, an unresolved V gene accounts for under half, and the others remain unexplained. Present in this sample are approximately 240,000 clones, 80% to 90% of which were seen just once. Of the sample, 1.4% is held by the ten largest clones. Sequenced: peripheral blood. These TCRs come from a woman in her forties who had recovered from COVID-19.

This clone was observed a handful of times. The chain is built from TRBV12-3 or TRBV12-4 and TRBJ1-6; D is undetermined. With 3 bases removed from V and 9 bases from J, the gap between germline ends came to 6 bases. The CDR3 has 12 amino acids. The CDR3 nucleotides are TGTGCCAGCAGTTTTGTGAGTTCACCCCTCCACTTT. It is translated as CASSFVSSPLHF.

The CDR3 nucleotides read TGTGCCAGCAGCTTAAGGGGCAAGGACAGCTCCTATAATTCACCCCTCCACTTT. Translation gives CASSLRGKDSSYNSPLHF. The chain links TRBV13 to TRBJ1-6, with a tentative D call TRBD1 (6 bases). CDR1 PRHDT and CDR2 FYEKMQ come from the germline V gene (reference sequence). This CDR3 is built from 18 residues. V dropped 2 bases and J dropped 0 bases, with 14 bases sitting between them.

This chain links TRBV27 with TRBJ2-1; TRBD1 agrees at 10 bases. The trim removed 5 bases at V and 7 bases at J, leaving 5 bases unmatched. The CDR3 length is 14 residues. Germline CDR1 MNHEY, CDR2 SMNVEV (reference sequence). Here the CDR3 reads CASSRTGGWNEQFF. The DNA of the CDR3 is TGTGCCAGCAGTCGGACAGGGGGTTGGAATGAGCAGTTCTTC.

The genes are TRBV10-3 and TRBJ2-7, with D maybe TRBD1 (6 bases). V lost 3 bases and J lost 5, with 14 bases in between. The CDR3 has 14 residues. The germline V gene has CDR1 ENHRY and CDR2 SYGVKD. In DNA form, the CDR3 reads TGTGCCATCAGTGACCAGGGGCTTTCGCACGAGCAGTACTTC. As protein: CAISDQGLSHEQYF.

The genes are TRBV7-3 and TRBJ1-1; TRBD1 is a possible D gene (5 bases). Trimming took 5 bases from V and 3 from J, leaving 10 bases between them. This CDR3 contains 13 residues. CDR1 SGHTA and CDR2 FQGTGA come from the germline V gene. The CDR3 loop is CASSKGPDTEAFF. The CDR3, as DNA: TGTGCCAGCAGCAAGGGGCCCGACACTGAAGCTTTCTTT.

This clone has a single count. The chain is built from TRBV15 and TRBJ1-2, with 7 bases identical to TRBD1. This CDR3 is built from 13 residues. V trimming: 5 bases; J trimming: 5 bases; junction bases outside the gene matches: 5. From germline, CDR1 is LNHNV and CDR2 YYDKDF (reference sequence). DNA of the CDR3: TGTGCCACCAGCCCAGGGGGAGGTTATGGCTACACCTTC. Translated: CATSPGGGYGYTF.

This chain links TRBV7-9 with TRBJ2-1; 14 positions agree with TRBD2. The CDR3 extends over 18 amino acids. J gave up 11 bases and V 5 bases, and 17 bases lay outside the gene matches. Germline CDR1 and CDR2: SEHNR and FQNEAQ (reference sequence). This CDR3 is CASSNKPNRLAGGPQQFF. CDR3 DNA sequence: TGTGCCAGCAGCAACAAGCCCAATAGACTAGCGGGGGGGCCGCAGCAGTTCTTC.

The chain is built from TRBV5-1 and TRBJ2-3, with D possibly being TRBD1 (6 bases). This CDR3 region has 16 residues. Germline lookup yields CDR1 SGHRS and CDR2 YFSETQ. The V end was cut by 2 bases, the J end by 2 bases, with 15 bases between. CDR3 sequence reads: CASSFSPDRYTDTQYF. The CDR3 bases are TGCGCCAGCAGCTTCTCACCGGACAGATACACAGATACGCAGTATTTT. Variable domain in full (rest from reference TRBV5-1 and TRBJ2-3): KAGVTQTPRYLIKTRGQQVTLSCSPISGHRSVSWYQQTPGQGLQFLFEYFSETQRNKGNFPGRFSGRQFSNSRSEMNVSTLELGDSALYLCASSFSPDRYTDTQYFGPGTRLTVL.

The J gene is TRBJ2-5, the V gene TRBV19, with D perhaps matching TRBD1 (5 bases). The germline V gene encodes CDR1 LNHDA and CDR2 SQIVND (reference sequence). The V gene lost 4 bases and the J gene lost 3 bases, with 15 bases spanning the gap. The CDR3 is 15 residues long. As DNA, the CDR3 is TGTGCCAGTAGTACAGGGTGGTACTCGGAAGAGACCCAGTACTTC. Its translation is CASSTGWYSEETQYF. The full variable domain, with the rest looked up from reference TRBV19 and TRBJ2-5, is DGGITQSPKYLFRKEGQNVTLSCEQNLNHDAMYWYRQDPGQGLRLIYYSQIVNDFQKGDIAEGYSVSREKKESFPLTVTSAQKNPTAFYLCASSTGWYSEETQYFGPGTRLLVL.

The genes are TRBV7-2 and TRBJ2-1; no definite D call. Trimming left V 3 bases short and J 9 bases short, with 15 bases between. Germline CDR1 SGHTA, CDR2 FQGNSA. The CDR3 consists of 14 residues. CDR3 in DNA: TGTGCCAGCAGCTTCAAAGCGTCGGGTGGTGAGCAGTTCTTC. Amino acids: CASSFKASGGEQFF.

The CDR3 here is CASSPGLAGEETQYF. The DNA for the CDR3 is TGCGCCAGCAGCCCTGGACTAGCGGGGGAAGAGACCCAGTACTTC. V gene TRBV5-1 combines with J gene TRBJ2-5; 13 bases are a match to TRBD2. The CDR3 loop spans 15 amino acids. Germline V gene sequence: CDR1 SGHRS, CDR2 YFSETQ. The V segment lost 4 bases and the J segment 3 bases; nucleotides outside the gene matches: 3.

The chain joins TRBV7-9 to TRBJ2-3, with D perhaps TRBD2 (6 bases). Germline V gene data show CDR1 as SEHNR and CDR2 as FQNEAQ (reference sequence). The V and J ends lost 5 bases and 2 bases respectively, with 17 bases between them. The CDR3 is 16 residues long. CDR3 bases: TGTGCCAGCAGCCCATTAGGGGAGGAAATCACAGATACGCAGTATTTT. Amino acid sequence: CASSPLGEEITDTQYF.

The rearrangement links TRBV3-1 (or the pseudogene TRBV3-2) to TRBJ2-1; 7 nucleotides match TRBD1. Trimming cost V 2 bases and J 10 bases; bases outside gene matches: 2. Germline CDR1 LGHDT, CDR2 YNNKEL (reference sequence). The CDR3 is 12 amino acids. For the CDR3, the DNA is TGTGCCAGCAGCCAACTACAGGGGGAGCAGTTCTTC. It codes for CASSQLQGEQFF.

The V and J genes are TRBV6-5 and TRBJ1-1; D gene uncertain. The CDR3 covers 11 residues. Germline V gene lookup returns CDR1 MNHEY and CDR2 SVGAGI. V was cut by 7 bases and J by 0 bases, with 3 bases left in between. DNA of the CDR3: TGTGCCAGCACTTTGAACACTGAAGCTTTCTTT. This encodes CASTLNTEAFF.

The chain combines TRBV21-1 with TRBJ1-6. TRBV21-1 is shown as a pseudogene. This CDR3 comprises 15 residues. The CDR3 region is CASTLQGLYRSPLHF. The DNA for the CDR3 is TGTGCCAGCACATTGCAGGGACTGTATCGTTCACCCCTCCACTTT.

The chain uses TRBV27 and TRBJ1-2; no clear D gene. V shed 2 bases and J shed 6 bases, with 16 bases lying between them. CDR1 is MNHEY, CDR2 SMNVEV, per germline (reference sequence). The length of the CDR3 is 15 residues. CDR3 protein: CASSLIDTGVDGYTF. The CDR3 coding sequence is TGTGCCAGCAGTTTAATTGACACCGGGGTGGATGGCTACACCTTC.

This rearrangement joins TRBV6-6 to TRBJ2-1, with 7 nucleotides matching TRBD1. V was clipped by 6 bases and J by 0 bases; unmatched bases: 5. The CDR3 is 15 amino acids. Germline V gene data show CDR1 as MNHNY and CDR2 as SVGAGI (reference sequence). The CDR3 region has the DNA TGTGCCAGCAGGGCGACAGGGAGCTCCTACAATGAGCAGTTCTTC. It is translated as CASRATGSSYNEQFF.

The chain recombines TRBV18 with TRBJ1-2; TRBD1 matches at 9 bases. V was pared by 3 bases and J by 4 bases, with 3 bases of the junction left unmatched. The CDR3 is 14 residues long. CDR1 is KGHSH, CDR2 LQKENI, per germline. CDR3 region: CASSPETGGYGYTF. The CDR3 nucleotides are TGTGCCAGCTCACCTGAGACAGGGGGCTATGGCTACACCTTC.

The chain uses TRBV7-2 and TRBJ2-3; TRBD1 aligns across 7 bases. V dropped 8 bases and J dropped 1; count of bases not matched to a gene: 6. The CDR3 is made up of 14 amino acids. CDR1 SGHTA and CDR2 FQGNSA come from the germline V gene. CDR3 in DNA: TGTGCCAGCTTACCGACAGGGCGCACAGATACGCAGTATTTT. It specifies CASLPTGRTDTQYF.

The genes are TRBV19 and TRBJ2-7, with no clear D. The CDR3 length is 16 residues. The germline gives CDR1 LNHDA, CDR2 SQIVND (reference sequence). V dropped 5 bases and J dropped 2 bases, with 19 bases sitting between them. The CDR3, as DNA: TGTGCCAGTAGTTTGGAATCACAGAGCTCGCCCTACGAGCAGTACTTC. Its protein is CASSLESQSSPYEQYF.